What follows are 17 T cell receptor beta chains derived from one specimen sequenced in a study of human T cells and chemical hapten exposure. The time point is: patch test 3, about 24 weeks after DPC sensitization. The treatment: therapeutic diphenylcyclopropenone sensitization with weekly scalp DPC. TCRdb re-analysed the RACE reads in MiXCR, keeping a single row per CDR3 protein. The data show approximately 110,000 distinct CDR3 sequences, 30% to 35% seen once. This specimen consisted of whole blood, obtained in connection with sensitization to the hapten diphenylcyclopropenone (DPC). The receptors stem from a man between 40 and 49 years old with alopecia areata. Some clones in this sample may be carry-over from other donors' samples.

The sample holds a few counts of this clonotype. CDR3 protein: CASSLGLAIYNEQFF. CDR3 DNA sequence: TGTGCCAGCAGCTTAGGTCTAGCGATTTACAATGAGCAGTTCTTC. V gene TRBV7-9 combines with J gene TRBJ2-1, with TRBD2 as a possible D gene (6 bases). Germline values: CDR1 SEHNR, CDR2 FQNEAQ (reference sequence). V was clipped by 1 base and J by 4 bases, with 11 bases between them. There are 15 residues in the CDR3.

This clonotype has a handful of counts. This sequence joins TRBV12-3 or TRBV12-4 and TRBJ2-1, with D possibly matching TRBD1 (6 bases). V was clipped by 2 bases and J by 5 bases, with 7 bases between them. This CDR3 has 13 amino acids. CDR3 residues: CASSLRGNNEQFF. CDR3 nucleotides: TGTGCCAGCAGTTTAAGGGGGAACAATGAGCAGTTCTTC.

The rearrangement joins TRBV14 to TRBJ1-1; a weak D match, TRBD1 (6 bases). Germline V gives CDR1 SGHDN, CDR2 FVKESK. Trimming cost V 4 bases and J 7 bases, with 13 bases left between them. The CDR3 has 13 amino acids. The CDR3 DNA reads as TGTGCCAGCAGCCTTTTACCGGGACATGAAGCTTTCTTT. Its protein is CASSLLPGHEAFF.

This rearrangement joins TRBV27 to TRBJ2-1; tentatively, D is TRBD1 (8 bases). The CDR3 runs to 16 residues. Germline CDR1 and CDR2: MNHEY and SMNVEV (reference sequence). V was cut by 5 bases and J by 2 bases, with 16 bases left in between. CDR3 sequence reads: CASSRQGRVPYNEQFF. The CDR3 DNA reads TGTGCCAGCAGTCGACAGGGGAGGGTCCCCTACAATGAGCAGTTCTTC.

The rearrangement joins TRBV30 to TRBJ2-7; 8 nucleotides align to TRBD1. The CDR3 contains 16 residues. Germline assignment: CDR1 GTSNPN and CDR2 SVGIG (reference sequence). With 0 bases clipped from V and 3 bases from J, the junction kept 10 bases outside the gene matches. DNA for the CDR3: TGTGCCTGGAGTGTGGGGTCAGGGGGCCCGTACTACGAGCAGTACTTC. It encodes CAWSVGSGGPYYEQYF.

V usage is TRBV10-3 and J usage is TRBJ2-1; D is uncertain. This CDR3 is 12 amino acids long. Trimming removed 3 bases at V and 10 bases at J, with 10 bases between. CDR1 is ENHRY, CDR2 SYGVKD, per germline. CDR3 protein: CAISEGPQEQFF. The CDR3 DNA sequence: TGTGCCATCAGTGAAGGTCCGCAGGAGCAGTTCTTC.

This clonotype has only a few counts. The rearrangement links TRBV4-2 to TRBJ2-5, with D maybe TRBD1 (5 bases). The CDR3 runs to 17 residues. Germline-derived CDR1 and CDR2 are LGHNA and YNFKEQ. The ends were cut back, 1 base at V and 0 bases at J, with 15 bases in the middle. CDR3 amino acids: CASSQVAGQGNQETQYF. In DNA form, the CDR3 reads TGTGCCAGCAGCCAAGTAGCAGGTCAGGGCAACCAAGAGACCCAGTACTTC.

This clonotype has a handful of counts. The CDR3 sequence: CASSFIGGRATDTQYF. In DNA form, the CDR3 reads TGTGCCAGCAGTTTTATAGGCGGGAGGGCCACAGATACGCAGTATTTT. This chain joins TRBV12-3 or TRBV12-4 and TRBJ2-3; 9 bases align to TRBD2. CDR3 size: 16 residues. V was clipped by 3 bases and J by 2 bases; unmatched bases: 6.

The rearrangement uses TRBV7-3 and TRBJ1-1, with 9 bases that match TRBD1. Looked up from germline, CDR1 is SGHTA and CDR2 is FQGTGA. Trimming cost V 5 bases and J 0 bases; bases outside gene matches: 4. There are 15 residues in the CDR3. CDR3 in amino acids: CASSAGQGMNTEAFF. The CDR3 nucleotides are TGTGCCAGCAGCGCGGGACAGGGAATGAACACTGAAGCTTTCTTT.

V is TRBV28 and J is TRBJ2-7; 7 nucleotides align to TRBD1. The CDR3 totals 14 residues. Germline V gene sequence: CDR1 MDHEN, CDR2 SYDVKM. With V trimmed by 6 bases and J by 3 bases, 8 bases remained unmatched. The CDR3 is CASSPGQIIYEQYF. CDR3 nucleotide sequence: TGTGCCAGCAGCCCGGGACAGATAATCTACGAGCAGTACTTC.

This clonotype was picked up many times. The J gene is TRBJ2-3, the V gene TRBV7-2; 8 bases align to TRBD2. The CDR3 contains 15 residues. Germline V lookup: CDR1 SGHTA, CDR2 FQGNSA. J gave up 2 bases and V 3 bases, and 4 bases lay outside the gene matches. The CDR3 DNA follows: TGTGCCAGCAGCTTTCAGGGACTAGTCACAGATACGCAGTATTTT. Its protein product is CASSFQGLVTDTQYF. Full variable domain (outside the CDR3, taken from reference TRBV7-2 and TRBJ2-3): GAGVSQSPSNKVTEKGKDVELRCDPISGHTALYWYRQSLGQGLEFLIYFQGNSAPDKSGLPSDRFSAERTGGSVSTLTIQRTQQEDSAVYLCASSFQGLVTDTQYFGPGTRLTVL.

In this sample, this clonotype turned up a few times. The chain links TRBV12-3 or TRBV12-4 to TRBJ2-3; TRBD1 might be the D (7 bases). V gave up 3 bases and J gave up 4 bases, with 11 bases separating them. The CDR3 has 14 residues. For the CDR3, the DNA is TGTGCCAGCAGTTTCCAGGGGGGATCAGATACGCAGTATTTT. As protein: CASSFQGGSDTQYF.

This sequence joins TRBV6-6 and TRBJ2-5; TRBD2 is a possible D gene (5 bases). Germline lookup yields CDR1 MNHNY and CDR2 SVGAGI (reference sequence). V shed 0 bases and J shed 0 bases, with 17 bases lying between them. The CDR3 loop spans 18 amino acids. DNA for the CDR3: TGTGCCAGCAGTTACTCGAGGACGCGGGCGGAGGACCAAGAGACCCAGTACTTC. This encodes CASSYSRTRAEDQETQYF.

This clonotype appeared a few times. V gene TRBV6-5 combines with J gene TRBJ2-1, with 11 bases aligning to TRBD2. The trim removed 4 bases at V and 7 bases at J, leaving 6 bases unmatched. The CDR3 consists of 15 residues. Germline values: CDR1 MNHEY, CDR2 SVGAGI. The DNA of the CDR3 is TGTGCCAGCAGTTTAGCGGGAGGGCCTGAAAATGAGCAGTTCTTC. Protein: CASSLAGGPENEQFF.

The sample holds a few counts of this clonotype. The V and J genes are TRBV6-4 and TRBJ1-5; D possibly corresponds to TRBD1 (5 bases). Germline values: CDR1 MRHNA, CDR2 SNTAGT. The CDR3 is 18 amino acids. V lost 3 bases to trimming and J lost 0 bases, with 18 bases between them. DNA of the CDR3: TGTGCCAGCAGTGAGGGTCGCAGGGATGCTTATAGCAATCAGCCCCAGCATTTT. This sequence encodes CASSEGRRDAYSNQPQHF.

The V call is TRBV2, the J call TRBJ1-6; D gene uncertain. The CDR3 runs to 15 residues. V was pared by 1 base and J by 7 bases, with 11 bases between. The V gene's germline CDR1 is SNHLY and CDR2 FYNNEI. The CDR3 sequence: CASSEVGERNSPLHF. Here the CDR3 DNA reads TGTGCCAGCAGTGAAGTTGGAGAACGGAATTCACCCCTCCACTTT.

This chain's CDR3 is CASSPPSENTQYF. As DNA, the CDR3 is TGTGCCAGCTCACCACCGTCCGAAAATACGCAGTATTTT. The gene calls are TRBV18 and TRBJ2-3; D not resolved. CDR1 is KGHSH and CDR2 is LQKENI in the germline V gene. The CDR3 extends over 13 amino acids. V was cut by 0 bases and J by 7 bases, with 8 bases left in between.